This T cell receptor beta chain was recovered during a study of Ad26.COV2.S vaccination and SARS-CoV-2 variants. Study conclusions and caveats: Comparability of non-spike TCR breadth was observed across vaccine and placebo recipients.

Treatment in this sample: roughly 19 received Ad26.COV2.S at low or high dose, single or two shots; a few received placebo; per-sample allocation not given. The study sampled participants on day 63 after the first vaccine or placebo injection. A word on this clone: No antigen is known for it.

The CDR3 spans 13 residues. The V gene's germline CDR1 is SGHRS and CDR2 YFSETQ. V lost 2 bases to trimming and J lost 8 bases; unmatched junction nucleotides: 2. Some clones are missing from TCRdb's copy, which holds only in-frame ones; the method was immunoSEQ multiplex PCR. The sample lists 410,000 or so clones; 75% to 95% were seen once. The receptor was isolated from a person aged 18 to 65 who received the Ad26.COV2.S COVID-19 vaccine or a placebo. The V and J genes are TRBV5-1 and TRBJ1-4, with TRBD1 identical over 8 bases. The specimen comprised peripheral blood, sampled in a trial of Ad26.COV2.S vaccine versus placebo. CDR3 sequence reads: CASSFQGAEKLFF. DNA for the CDR3: TGCGCCAGCAGCTTCCAGGGGGCCGAAAAACTGTTTTTT. Full variable domain (rest looked up from reference TRBV5-1 and TRBJ1-4): KAGVTQTPRYLIKTRGQQVTLSCSPISGHRSVSWYQQTPGQGLQFLFEYFSETQRNKGNFPGRFSGRQFSNSRSEMNVSTLELGDSALYLCASSFQGAEKLFFGSGTQLSVL.